The present entry profiles one TCR beta chain with its context. The antigen is undetermined. Germline CDR1 is MDHEN and CDR2 is SYDVKM. CDR3 size: 16 residues. V was pared by 7 bases and J by 2 bases, with 21 bases between. This sample was included in a study of post-analysis software for immune sequencing data. Study overall: Both relapsing-remitting and secondary progressive multiple sclerosis featured among the disease courses, as did progressive-relapsing multiple sclerosis.

Incorporated into the TCR beta cDNA libraries were unique molecular identifiers, which served to reduce PCR and sequencing biases. TCRdb recomputed calls from the PCR reads with MiXCR, one row per CDR3 protein. This table holds about 150,000 distinct CDR3 sequences, approximately 30% found once. Study-level findings and limits: About five TRBV segments, including TRBV5-6, TRBV5-1 and TRBV20-1, were more frequent in patients than controls.

The rearrangement joins TRBV28 to TRBJ2-7, with D possibly called TRBD1 or TRBD2 (5 bases each). This TCR derives from a girl aged 5-17 years with multiple sclerosis. Specimen: blood. The CDR3 DNA sequence: TGTGCCAGCAATGATAAGTTGGGACGGGCCACCTACGAGCAGTACTTC. Protein sequence: CASNDKLGRATYEQYF.